This TCR beta chain was sequenced in a study of T cells in Graves' hyperthyroidism and ophthalmopathy (dated by TCRdb to between 2018 and 2021). As for the study more broadly: Peripheral blood samples were taken at initial diagnosis, before any treatment was given. Thyroid tissue and blood T-cell repertoires from about six Graves' hyperthyroidism patients were also compared in the study. A discovery cohort of about a hundred patients, approximately 45 with Graves' ophthalmopathy and 55 to 65 with stable Graves' hyperthyroidism, was used to find distinguishing TCR V-J signatures. TCR Vbeta CDR3 sequencing of fewer than 150 peripheral blood samples (43 ophthalmopathy, roughly 74 hyperthyroidism and approximately 17 progressor patients) is reported in the paper. The roughly 100 discovery patients were randomly split 7:3 into training and test sets. Prospective prediction of ophthalmopathy was tested in an independent validation cohort of approximately 19 hyperthyroidism patients and roughly 16 patients who later progressed to ophthalmopathy. Once sampling was done, hyperthyroidism patients were given methimazole at a starting dose of 30 mg daily, whereas ophthalmopathy patients were given high-dose intravenous methylprednisolone.

This clonotype has ten or more counts. No cognate antigen has been identified for it. There are no base qualities to consult, and no much larger clone falls within one base. Spanning cysteine to phenylalanine, the CDR3 consists of 12 amino acids. Of the read, only the CDR3 DNA is kept; its 36 bases are in frame from base 1. Sequences SGDLS (CDR1) and YYNGEE (CDR2) are obtained from the germline V gene. Trimming costs V 0 bases and J 3 bases, and their ends lie 3 bases apart. Overall study outcomes, separate from this receptor: Most expanded thyroid clonotypes (frequency above 0.001) were also found in blood, which suggests that blood repertoires may mirror thyroid immune responses. Ophthalmopathy was separated from stable hyperthyroidism by a 13 V-J signature model, with just over 85% sensitivity and roughly 84% specificity obtained in cross-validation and 80%/75% obtained in testing. No statistical method was used to fix the sample size in advance, and group allocation was not hidden from the investigators. In validation, the model predicted progression to ophthalmopathy a median of 6.5 months before onset, with about 64% sensitivity and more than 72% specificity.

Amplification of TCR beta CDR3 regions was carried out from RNA transcripts. For the first round of RT-PCR on the TCR CDR3, the HTBI primer set was used together with the Qiagen OneStep RT-PCR kit. Libraries were constructed in a second round of multiplex PCR, after which size selection and purification were carried out. Paired-end sequencing of the libraries was performed with 100 bp reads on an Illumina HiSeq2000. Per the authors' processing: Raw data were processed with SOAPnuke, discarding reads with adapters, uncalled bases, mean Phred below 15, or no exact constant-primer or identifier match. COPE v1.2.5 was used to merge high-quality paired reads, and clonotypes were defined as unique nucleotide sequences. MiTCR v1.1 was used to align clonotypes to the IMGT TRBV, TRBD and TRBJ reference segments. Only V-J combinations with frequency above 0.0001, covering roughly 99% of repertoires, were analysed. The TCS score was defined as the ratio of F50 (clonal expansion) to E x V (chaos), calculated using BLOSUM62-based TCRdist between CDR3 peptides within each V-J. Welch's t-statistics and random forest reduced around 520 V-J features to under 15, which were used in a naive Bayes classifier (R e1071). TCRdb trimmed the raw reads at Q25, called clones with MiXCR and kept productive beta chains. Every distinct CDR3 protein forms one entry, paired with its most common genes and DNA. The V and J calls were not made by the authors but by TCRdb's processing. In all, the sample holds roughly 500,000 distinct CDR3 sequences, and approximately 13% of those were seen once. The top ten clonotypes cover more than 5% of the sample.

Hyperthyroidism patients were newly diagnosed, had a disease duration of under 2 months, and were aged 18 to 65 years. Exclusion was applied to patients with uncontrolled infections, other autoimmune diseases, pregnancy or lactation. Diagnoses were established on the basis of clinical symptoms, serum thyroxine and TRAb, thyroid ultrasound, and orbital computed tomography. Blood from progressor patients was drawn when they were first diagnosed with hyperthyroidism, before any ophthalmopathy symptoms appeared. PBMCs were isolated from around 10 ml of fresh peripheral blood by Ficoll-Paque density gradient centrifugation. Progressor patients were defined as those initially diagnosed with Graves' hyperthyroidism in whom ophthalmopathy developed during follow-up. Total RNA was extracted with Trizol reagent, and quality was checked on an Agilent 2100 Bioanalyzer.

This receptor was obtained from a woman in her 30s with Graves' hyperthyroidism that later progressed to Graves' ophthalmopathy. The sample comprised blood. The chain is assembled from TRBV9 and TRBJ1-1; the D gene identity is not certain. Read as DNA, the sequence is TGTGCCAGCAGCGTAGTGGACACTGAAGCTTTCTTT. This sequence encodes CASSVVDTEAFF.